This T cell receptor beta chain was sequenced for a study of metastatic and nonmetastatic thyroid tumors. About the research overall: Repertoire comparisons spanned blood and tumor or nodule tissue from malignant and benign thyroid patients.

This CDR3 has 14 residues. V lost 5 bases to trimming and J lost 1 base, with 11 bases between them. CDR1 SGHKS and CDR2 YYEKEE come from the germline V gene (reference sequence). How the authors handled the data: The study built a papillary thyroid cancer distant-metastasis classifier from CDR3 differences across clinicopathological groups. TCRdb reassembled clones from the PCR reads with MiXCR. The V and J calls reflect TCRdb's pipeline rather than the authors' work. Of 23,000 or so clones listed, about a quarter are singletons. All patients were treatment-naive before thyroid surgery. This clone was counted ten times or more. Its antigen is unknown. The same CDR3 is also encoded by other DNA sequences in this sample. Study conclusions and caveats: TCR beta diversity was reportedly significantly higher in malignant thyroid tumors than benign nodules, in blood and tumor.

The TCR was taken from a female donor with papillary thyroid cancer or a benign thyroid nodule (not recorded which). Some clones in this sample may be carry-over from other donors' samples. The chain is built from TRBV5-5 and TRBJ2-3; D unresolved. Sequenced: tumor tissue. The CDR3 reads CASRMNIGTDTQYF. For the CDR3, the DNA is TGTGCCAGCAGGATGAACATAGGCACAGATACGCAGTATTTT. Complete variable domain (other parts from reference TRBV5-5 and TRBJ2-3): DAGVTQSPTHLIKTRGQQVTLRCSPISGHKSVSWYQQVLGQGPQFIFQYYEKEERGRGNFPDRFSARQFPNYSSELNVNALLLGDSALYLCASRMNIGTDTQYFGPGTRLTVL.